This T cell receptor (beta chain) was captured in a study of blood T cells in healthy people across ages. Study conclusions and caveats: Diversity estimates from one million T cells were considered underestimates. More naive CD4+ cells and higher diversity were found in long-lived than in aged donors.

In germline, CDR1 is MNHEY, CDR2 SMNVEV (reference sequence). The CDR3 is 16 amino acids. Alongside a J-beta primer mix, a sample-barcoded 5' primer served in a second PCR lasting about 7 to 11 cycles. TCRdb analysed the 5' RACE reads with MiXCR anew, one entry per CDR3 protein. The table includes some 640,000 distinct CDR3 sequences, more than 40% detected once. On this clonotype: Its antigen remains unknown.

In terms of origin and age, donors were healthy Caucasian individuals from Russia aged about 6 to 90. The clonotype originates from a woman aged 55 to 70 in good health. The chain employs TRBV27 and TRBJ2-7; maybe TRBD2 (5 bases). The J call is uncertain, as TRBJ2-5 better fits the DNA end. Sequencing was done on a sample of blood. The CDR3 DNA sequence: TGTGCCAGCGGGTCCCCCATGGCGAGGGCAAGGGAGACCCAGTACTTC. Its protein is CASGSPMARARETQYF.